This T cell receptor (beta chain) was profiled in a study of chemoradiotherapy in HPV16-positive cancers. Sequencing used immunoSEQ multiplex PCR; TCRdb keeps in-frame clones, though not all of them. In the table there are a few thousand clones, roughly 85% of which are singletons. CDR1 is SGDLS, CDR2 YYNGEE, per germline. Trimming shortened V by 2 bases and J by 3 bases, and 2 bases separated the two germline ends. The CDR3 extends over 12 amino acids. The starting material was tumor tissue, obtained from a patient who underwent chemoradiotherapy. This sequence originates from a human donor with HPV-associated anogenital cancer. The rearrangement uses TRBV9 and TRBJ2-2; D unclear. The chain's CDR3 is CASSVDTGELFF. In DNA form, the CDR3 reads TGTGCCAGCAGCGTGGACACCGGGGAGCTGTTTTTT.